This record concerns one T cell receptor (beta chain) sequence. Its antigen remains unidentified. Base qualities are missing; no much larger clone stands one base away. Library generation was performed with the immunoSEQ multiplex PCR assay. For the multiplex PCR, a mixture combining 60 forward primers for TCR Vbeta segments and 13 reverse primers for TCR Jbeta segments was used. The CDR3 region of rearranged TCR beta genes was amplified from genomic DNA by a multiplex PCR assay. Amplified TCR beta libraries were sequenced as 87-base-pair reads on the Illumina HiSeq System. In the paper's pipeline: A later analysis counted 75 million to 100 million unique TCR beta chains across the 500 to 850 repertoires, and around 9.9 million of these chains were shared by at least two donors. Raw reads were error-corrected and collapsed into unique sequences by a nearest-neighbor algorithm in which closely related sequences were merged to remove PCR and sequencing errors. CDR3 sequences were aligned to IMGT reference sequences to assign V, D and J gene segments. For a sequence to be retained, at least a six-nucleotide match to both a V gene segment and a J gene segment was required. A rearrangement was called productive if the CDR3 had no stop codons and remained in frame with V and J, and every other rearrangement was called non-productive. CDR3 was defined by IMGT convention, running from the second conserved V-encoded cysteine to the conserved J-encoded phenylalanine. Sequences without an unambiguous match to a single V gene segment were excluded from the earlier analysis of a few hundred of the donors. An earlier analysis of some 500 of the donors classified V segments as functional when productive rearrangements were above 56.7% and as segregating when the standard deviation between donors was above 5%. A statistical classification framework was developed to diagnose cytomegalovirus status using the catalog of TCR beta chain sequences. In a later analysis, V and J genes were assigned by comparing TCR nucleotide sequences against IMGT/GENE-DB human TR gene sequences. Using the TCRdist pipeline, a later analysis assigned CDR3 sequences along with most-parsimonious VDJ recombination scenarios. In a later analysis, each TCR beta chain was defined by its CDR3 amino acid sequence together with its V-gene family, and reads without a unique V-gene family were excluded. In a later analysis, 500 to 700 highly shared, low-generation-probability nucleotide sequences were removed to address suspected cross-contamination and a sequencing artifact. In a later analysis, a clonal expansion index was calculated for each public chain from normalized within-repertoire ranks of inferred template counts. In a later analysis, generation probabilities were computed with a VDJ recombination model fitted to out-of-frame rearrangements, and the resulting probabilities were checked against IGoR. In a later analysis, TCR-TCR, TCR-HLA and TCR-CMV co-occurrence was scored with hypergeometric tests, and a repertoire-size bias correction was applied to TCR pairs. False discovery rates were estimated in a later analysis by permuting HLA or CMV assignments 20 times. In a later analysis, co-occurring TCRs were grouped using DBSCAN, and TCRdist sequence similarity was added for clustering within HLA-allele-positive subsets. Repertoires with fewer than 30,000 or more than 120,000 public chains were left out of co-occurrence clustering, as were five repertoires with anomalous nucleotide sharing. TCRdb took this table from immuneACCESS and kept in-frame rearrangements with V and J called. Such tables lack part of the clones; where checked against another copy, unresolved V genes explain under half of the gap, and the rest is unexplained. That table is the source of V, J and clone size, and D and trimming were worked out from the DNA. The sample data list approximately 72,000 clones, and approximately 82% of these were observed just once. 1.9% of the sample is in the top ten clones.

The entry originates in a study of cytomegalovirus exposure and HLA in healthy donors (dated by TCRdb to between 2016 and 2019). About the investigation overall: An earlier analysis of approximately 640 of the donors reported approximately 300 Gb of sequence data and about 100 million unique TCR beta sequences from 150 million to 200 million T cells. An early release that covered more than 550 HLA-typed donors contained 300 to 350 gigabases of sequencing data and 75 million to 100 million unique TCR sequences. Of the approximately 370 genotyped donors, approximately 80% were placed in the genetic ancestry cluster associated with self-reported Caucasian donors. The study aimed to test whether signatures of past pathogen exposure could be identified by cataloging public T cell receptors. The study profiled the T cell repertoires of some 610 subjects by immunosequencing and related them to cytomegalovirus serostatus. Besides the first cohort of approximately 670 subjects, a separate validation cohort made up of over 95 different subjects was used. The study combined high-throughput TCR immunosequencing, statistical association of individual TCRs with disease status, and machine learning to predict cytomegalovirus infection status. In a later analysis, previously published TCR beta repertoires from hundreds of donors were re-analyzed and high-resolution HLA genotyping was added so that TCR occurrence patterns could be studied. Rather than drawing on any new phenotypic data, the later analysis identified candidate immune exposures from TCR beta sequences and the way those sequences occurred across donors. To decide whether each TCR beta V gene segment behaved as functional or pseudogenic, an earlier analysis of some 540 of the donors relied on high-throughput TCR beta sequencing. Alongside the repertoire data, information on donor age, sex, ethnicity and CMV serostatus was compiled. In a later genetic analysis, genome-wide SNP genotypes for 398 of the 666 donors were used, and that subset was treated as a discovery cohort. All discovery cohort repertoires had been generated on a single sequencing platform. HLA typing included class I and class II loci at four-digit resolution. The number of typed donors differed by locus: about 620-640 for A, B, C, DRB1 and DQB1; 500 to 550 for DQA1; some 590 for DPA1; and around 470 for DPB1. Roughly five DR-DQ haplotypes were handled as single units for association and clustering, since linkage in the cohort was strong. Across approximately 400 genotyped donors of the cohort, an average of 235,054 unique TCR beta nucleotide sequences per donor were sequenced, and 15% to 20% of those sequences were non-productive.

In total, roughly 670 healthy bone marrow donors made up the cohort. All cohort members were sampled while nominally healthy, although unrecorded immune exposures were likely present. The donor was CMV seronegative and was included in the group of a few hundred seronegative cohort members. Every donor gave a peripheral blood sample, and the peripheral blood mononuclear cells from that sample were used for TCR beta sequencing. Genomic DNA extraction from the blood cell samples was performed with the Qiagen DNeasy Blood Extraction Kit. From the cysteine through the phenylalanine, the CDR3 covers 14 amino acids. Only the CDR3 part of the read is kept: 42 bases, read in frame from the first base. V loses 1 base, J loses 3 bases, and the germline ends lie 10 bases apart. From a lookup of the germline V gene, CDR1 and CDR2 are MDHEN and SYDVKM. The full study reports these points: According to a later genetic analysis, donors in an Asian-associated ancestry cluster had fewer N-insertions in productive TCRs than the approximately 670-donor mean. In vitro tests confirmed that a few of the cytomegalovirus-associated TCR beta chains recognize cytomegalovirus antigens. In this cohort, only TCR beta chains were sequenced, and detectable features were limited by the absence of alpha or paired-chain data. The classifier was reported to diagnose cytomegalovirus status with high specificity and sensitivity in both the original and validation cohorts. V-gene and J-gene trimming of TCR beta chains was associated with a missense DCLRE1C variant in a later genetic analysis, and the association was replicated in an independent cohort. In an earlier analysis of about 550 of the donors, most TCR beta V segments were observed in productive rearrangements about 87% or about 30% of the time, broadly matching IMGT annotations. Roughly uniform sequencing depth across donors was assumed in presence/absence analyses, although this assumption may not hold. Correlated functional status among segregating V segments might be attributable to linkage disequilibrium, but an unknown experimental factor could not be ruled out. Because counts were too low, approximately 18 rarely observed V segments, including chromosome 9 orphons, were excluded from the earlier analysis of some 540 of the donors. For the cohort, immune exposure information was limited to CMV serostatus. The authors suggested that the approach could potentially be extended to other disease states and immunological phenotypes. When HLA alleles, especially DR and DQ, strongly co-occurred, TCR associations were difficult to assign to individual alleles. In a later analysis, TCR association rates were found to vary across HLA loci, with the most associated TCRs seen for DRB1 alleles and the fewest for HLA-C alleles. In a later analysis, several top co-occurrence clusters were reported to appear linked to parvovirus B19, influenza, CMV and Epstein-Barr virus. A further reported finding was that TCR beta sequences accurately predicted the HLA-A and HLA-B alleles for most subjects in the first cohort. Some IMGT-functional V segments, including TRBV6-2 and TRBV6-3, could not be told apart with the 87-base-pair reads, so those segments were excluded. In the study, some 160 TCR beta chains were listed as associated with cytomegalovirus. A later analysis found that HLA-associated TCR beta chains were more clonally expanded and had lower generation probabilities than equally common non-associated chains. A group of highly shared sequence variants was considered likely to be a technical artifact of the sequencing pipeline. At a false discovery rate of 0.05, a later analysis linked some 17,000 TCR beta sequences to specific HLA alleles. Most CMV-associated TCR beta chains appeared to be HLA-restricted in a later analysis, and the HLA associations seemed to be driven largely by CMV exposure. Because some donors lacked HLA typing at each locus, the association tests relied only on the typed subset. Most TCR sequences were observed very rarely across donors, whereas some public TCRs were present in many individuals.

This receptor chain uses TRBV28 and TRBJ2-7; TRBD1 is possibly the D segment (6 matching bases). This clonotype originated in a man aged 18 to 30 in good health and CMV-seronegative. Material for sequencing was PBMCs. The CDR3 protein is CASSLSTGSYEQYF. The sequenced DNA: TGTGCCAGCAGTTTATCCACAGGGAGCTACGAGCAGTACTTC.